This T cell receptor beta chain emerged from a study of cytotoxic CD8 clonotypes in ibrutinib-treated CLL. Looking at the study overall: Among the patients, approximately ten presented as relapsed/refractory and approximately 14 as treatment-naive; 17 to 18 showed unmutated IGHV. Treatment had run for a median about twelve months, range 6 to 36, when response samples were taken. Study-wide results and caveats: Clonality correlated strongly with circulating CD8+ T cells and exceeded age-matched healthy donors at baseline.

V was cut by 1 base and J by 4 bases, with 11 bases left in between. Germline loops: CDR1 MDHEN, CDR2 SYDVKM. CDR3 length: 14 residues. Points on this clone: Its antigen remains unidentified.

Method: immunoSEQ multiplex PCR; TCRdb's copy keeps in-frame clones and lacks some. There are hundreds of thousands of clones in the sample; under 75% occur only once, and roughly 14% lies in the top ten. Cryopreserved PBMCs were the source of around 1.8 micrograms of genomic DNA, which went to TCR beta libraries. The V gene is TRBV28, the J gene TRBJ2-7; a possible D gene is TRBD1 (5 bases). This clonotype was sampled from a human donor with chronic lymphocytic leukemia. This material consisted of PBMCs, taken after 24 months of ibrutinib treatment. The CDR3: CASSLFGSGYEQYF. The CDR3 coding sequence is TGTGCCAGCAGTTTATTTGGGTCAGGGTACGAGCAGTACTTC.